The 5 T cell receptor beta chains below all came from one sample that was sequenced in a study of T cell clonotyping in hematopoietic cell transplantation. TCRdb's copy holds only in-frame clones and misses some; the assay was immunoSEQ multiplex PCR. The sample lists 10,000 to 14,000 clones; 89% were seen once. The input for sequencing was PBMCs, taken 100 days after allogeneic stem cell transplant. All receptors derive from a female patient aged 60 or older who had an allogeneic stem cell transplant from an unrelated donor, so the T cells may come from the graft donor. Some clones in this sample may be carry-over from other donors' samples.

This sequence joins TRBV9 and TRBJ2-2; 14 bases fit TRBD2. The germline CDR1 and CDR2 sequences are SGDLS and YYNGEE. The CDR3 runs 20 residues. Trimming removed 4 bases from V and 2 bases from J; junction bases left unmatched: 13. The CDR3 DNA reads TGTGCCAGCAGCACGGGACTAGCGGGAGACCGGGGCCTAAACACCGGGGAGCTGTTTTTT. Translation gives CASSTGLAGDRGLNTGELFF.

The DNA of the CDR3 is TGTGCCAGCAGCAAAGGGCGACTACACACAGATACGCAGTATTTT. Protein: CASSKGRLHTDTQYF. The chain couples TRBV21-1 to TRBJ2-3; TRBD2 was called by the table and not checked on the DNA. TRBV21-1 is flagged as a pseudogene. This CDR3 spans 15 amino acids.

CDR3 sequence reads: CASSDSVNTEAFF. The CDR3 nucleotides are TGTGCCAGCAGTGACTCGGTGAACACTGAAGCTTTCTTT. This rearrangement joins TRBV6-4 to TRBJ1-1; D is ambiguous. This CDR3 has 13 amino acids. V was cut by 0 bases and J by 0 bases, with 2 bases left in between. The germline V gene encodes CDR1 MRHNA and CDR2 SNTAGT.

The chain joins TRBV6-5 to TRBJ1-5, with D uncertain. The CDR3 covers 12 residues. V lost 6 bases and J 0 bases, leaving 3 bases between the germline ends. CDR1 is MNHEY, CDR2 SVGAGI, per germline. The CDR3 coding sequence is TGTGCCAGCAGGACTAGCAATCAGCCCCAGCATTTT. Translation: CASRTSNQPQHF.

The chain has TRBV5-1 and TRBJ1-4, with D hard to call. This CDR3 has 14 residues. In germline, CDR1 is SGHRS, CDR2 YFSETQ. V was pared by 1 base and J by 5 bases, with 9 bases between. CDR3 DNA sequence: TGCGCCAGCAGCTTGTCTGGCCAGAATGAAAAACTGTTTTTT. Amino acid sequence: CASSLSGQNEKLFF.